This passage covers 14 T cell receptor beta chains from one sample sequenced in a study of STAT5B mutations in CD4+ large granular lymphocyte leukemia. TCRdb's table, derived via immunoSEQ multiplex PCR, lists solely in-frame clones and lacks some. The table shows nearly 35,000 clones, with about 70% occurring only once. Sequences were obtained from CD4+ T cells from blood buffy coats. These TCRs come from a human donor in good health.

The chain combines TRBV19 with TRBJ2-7; 13 bases fit TRBD2. V was clipped by 9 bases and J by 1 base; unmatched bases: 6. Germline V gene data show CDR1 as LNHDA and CDR2 as SQIVND (reference sequence). The CDR3 runs 15 residues. The CDR3 DNA reads TGTGCCAGCCGTGGACTAGCGGGAGAATCCTACGAGCAGTACTTC. It specifies CASRGLAGESYEQYF.

The chain links TRBV5-4 to TRBJ2-1; D call uncertain. This CDR3 region has 16 residues. CDR1 is SGHNT and CDR2 is YYREEE in the germline V gene (reference sequence). V gave up 4 bases and J gave up 0 bases, with 14 bases separating them. CDR3 sequence: CASSLDTSSSYNEQFF. CDR3 sequence (DNA): TGTGCCAGCAGCCTTGACACGTCGAGCTCCTACAATGAGCAGTTCTTC.

This chain joins TRBV30 and TRBJ1-6; no clear D. The CDR3 extends over 17 amino acids. The germline V and J ends were trimmed by 3 bases and 4 bases, with 19 bases remaining between them. CDR1 GTSNPN and CDR2 SVGIG come from the germline V gene (reference sequence). In DNA form, the CDR3 reads TGTGCCTGGAGCGCCAGTCGGACGGAGAAATATAATTCACCCCTCCACTTT. Its protein is CAWSASRTEKYNSPLHF.

The chain carries TRBV6-5 and TRBJ1-2; no reliable D call. V was pared by 4 bases and J by 7 bases, with 13 bases between. The CDR3 totals 13 residues. The germline gives CDR1 MNHEY, CDR2 SVGAGI. For the CDR3, the DNA is TGTGCCAGCAGTTCCCTCGGGAACGGTGGCTACACCTTC. Protein: CASSSLGNGGYTF.

This sequence joins TRBV29-1 and TRBJ2-5; 9 bases map to TRBD1. CDR3 size: 13 residues. J was trimmed by 5 bases and V by 5 bases; bases with no gene match: 6. Germline CDR1 SQVTM, CDR2 ANQGSEA. CDR3 in amino acids: CSVSTGGWETQYF. DNA of the CDR3: TGCAGCGTTTCCACAGGGGGCTGGGAGACCCAGTACTTC.

The chain links TRBV2 to TRBJ2-1; TRBD2 agrees at 7 bases. The CDR3 is 15 residues long. V was pared by 11 bases and J by 4 bases, with 14 bases of the junction left unmatched. CDR1 is SNHLY and CDR2 is FYNNEI in the germline V gene. The CDR3 nucleotides read TGTGCCTTAAGAGGAGTGGCTAGCGGATACAATGAGCAGTTCTTC. Translation gives CALRGVASGYNEQFF.

This clone occurred a few times. The chain has TRBV19 and TRBJ1-1, with D uncertain. This CDR3 is built from 12 residues. Trimming cost V 8 bases and J 0 bases, with 7 bases left between them. Germline V gives CDR1 LNHDA, CDR2 SQIVND (reference sequence). The CDR3 reads CASGRMNTEAFF. The CDR3, as DNA: TGTGCCAGTGGACGGATGAACACTGAAGCTTTCTTT.

The J gene is TRBJ2-7, the V gene TRBV25-1; the D is unclear. The CDR3 totals 13 residues. V lost 5 bases, J lost 4 bases, and 12 bases lay in between. Germline V lookup: CDR1 MGHDK, CDR2 SYGVNS. This CDR3 is CASSLIDFYEQYF. CDR3 coding DNA: TGTGCCAGCAGTCTAATCGACTTTTACGAGCAGTACTTC.

The chain couples TRBV2 to TRBJ1-2, with 9 bases identical to TRBD1. The germline V gene has CDR1 SNHLY and CDR2 FYNNEI. V lost 9 bases, J lost 8 bases, and 10 bases stayed unmatched. The length of the CDR3 is 13 residues. This CDR3 is CASMGQGRGGYTF. The DNA for the CDR3 is TGTGCCAGTATGGGACAGGGAAGGGGCGGCTACACCTTC.

This clone was recorded a few times. The chain is built from TRBV4-2 and TRBJ1-1, with D hard to call. The CDR3 sequence is 15 residues long. The germline V and J ends were trimmed by 4 bases and 8 bases, with 20 bases remaining between them. Germline CDR1 is LGHNA and CDR2 is YNFKEQ. In nucleotides, the CDR3 is TGTGCCAGCAGCCGCAGGACGAACCGGGCATTAGAAGCTTTCTTT. Its protein is CASSRRTNRALEAFF.

This sequence joins TRBV5-1 and TRBJ1-4; D perhaps matches TRBD1 (6 bases). The CDR3 consists of 15 residues. Germline V lookup: CDR1 SGHRS, CDR2 YFSETQ. The V end was cut by 2 bases, the J end by 2 bases, with 10 bases between. The CDR3 here is CASSFERGTNEKLFF. The CDR3 DNA reads TGCGCCAGCAGCTTCGAAAGGGGGACTAATGAAAAACTGTTTTTT.

The chain joins TRBV30 to TRBJ2-2; D may correspond to TRBD1 or TRBD2 (7 bases each). V shed 0 bases and J shed 6 bases, with 14 bases lying between them. The CDR3 is 15 residues long. The V gene's germline CDR1 is GTSNPN and CDR2 SVGIG (reference sequence). The CDR3 is CAWSVRGGGPGELFF. In DNA, the CDR3 is TGTGCCTGGAGTGTACGGGGAGGGGGCCCCGGGGAGCTGTTTTTT.

This clone occurred once. The V call is TRBV19, the J call TRBJ2-1, with D perhaps being TRBD1 or TRBD2 (6 bases each). Trimming removed 5 bases from V and 8 bases from J, with 16 bases in between. The germline V gene has CDR1 LNHDA and CDR2 SQIVND (reference sequence). The length of the CDR3 is 14 residues. The CDR3 here is CASSRTTRGDEQFF. The CDR3 DNA reads as TGTGCCAGTAGTCGGACTACCAGGGGCGATGAGCAGTTCTTC. Filled out from reference TRBV19 and TRBJ2-1, the complete variable domain reads DGGITQSPKYLFRKEGQNVTLSCEQNLNHDAMYWYRQDPGQGLRLIYYSQIVNDFQKGDIAEGYSVSREKKESFPLTVTSAQKNPTAFYLCASSRTTRGDEQFFGPGTRLTVL.

The chain employs TRBV13 and TRBJ1-1; no definite D call. This CDR3 is 12 amino acids long. Germline lookup yields CDR1 PRHDT and CDR2 FYEKMQ (reference sequence). V lost 3 bases to trimming and J lost 5 bases, with 7 bases between them. The CDR3 region is CASSLPTTEAFF. The CDR3, as DNA: TGTGCCAGCAGCTTGCCCACAACTGAAGCTTTCTTT.